These T cell receptor beta chains were read from a single sample in a study of shared T cell receptors in the human thymus. The assay was immunoSEQ multiplex PCR, and TCRdb's table has in-frame clones only and misses some. The table has around 340,000 clones, 95% seen once. Material: thymocytes. The receptor source for this set is a human donor. Both conserved end residues are part of each CDR3. D genes are given only for firm matches. Size is stated for part of the rows, as once, few or many counts, or as a class when the clone is expanded.

size: NA; J: TRBJ1-2; V: TRBV10-2; D: NA; CDR3: CASRYRGGYTF; DNA: TGCGCCAGCAGGTATCGAGGAGGCTACACCTTC
size: NA; J: TRBJ1-3; V: TRBV5-1; D: NA; CDR3: CASSIPALHENTIYF; DNA: TGCGCCAGCAGCATACCCGCCCTTCACGAGAACACCATATATTTT
size: NA; J: TRBJ1-5; V: TRBV28; D: TRBD1; CDR3: CASSHPGQGNSNQPQHF; DNA: TGTGCCAGCAGCCACCCGGGACAGGGGAATAGCAATCAGCCCCAGCATTTT
size: NA; J: TRBJ2-7; V: TRBV5-5; D: NA; CDR3: CASSHGIPYEQYF; DNA: TGTGCCAGCAGCCACGGGATCCCCTACGAGCAGTACTTC
size: NA; J: TRBJ1-1; V: TRBV7-3; D: NA; CDR3: CASSLRGDTEAFF; DNA: TGTGCCAGCAGCTTAAGGGGGGACACTGAAGCTTTCTTT
size: once; J: TRBJ1-4; V: TRBV7-8; D: TRBD1; CDR3: CASSLARRTGFDEKLFF; DNA: TGTGCCAGCAGCTTAGCGCGACGGACAGGGTTCGATGAAAAACTGTTTTTT
size: once; J: TRBJ1-5; V: TRBV27; D: NA; CDR3: CASSLGANQPQHF; DNA: TGTGCCAGCAGTTTGGGGGCTAATCAGCCCCAGCATTTT
size: NA; J: TRBJ1-1; V: TRBV4-3; D: NA; CDR3: CASSPHPGGAIRHTEAFF; DNA: TGCGCCAGCAGCCCCCATCCGGGGGGCGCGATCAGGCACACTGAAGCTTTCTTT
size: NA; J: TRBJ2-1; V: TRBV6-9; D: TRBD2; CDR3: CASSFSGRFHEQFF; DNA: TGTGCCAGCAGTTTTAGCGGGAGATTCCATGAGCAGTTCTTC
size: few; J: TRBJ1-1; V: TRBV20-1; D: NA; CDR3: CSANMPPLGYF; DNA: TGCAGTGCTAATATGCCCCCTTTAGGGTACTTT
size: once; J: TRBJ1-4; V: TRBV7-9; D: TRBD1; CDR3: CASSSETDRGSNEKLFF; DNA: TGTGCCAGCAGCTCAGAAACAGACAGGGGGTCTAATGAAAAACTGTTTTTT
size: NA; J: TRBJ2-3; V: TRBV27; D: NA; CDR3: CASSLTLHRRGPPPCTDTQYF; DNA: TGTGCCAGCAGTTTAACTCTCCATCGACGCGGGCCGCCACCCTGCACAGATACGCAGTATTTT
size: NA; J: TRBJ2-7; V: TRBV7-2; D: NA; CDR3: CASSLLLGGPTDEQYF; DNA: TGTGCCAGCAGCTTACTATTGGGAGGTCCTACTGACGAGCAGTACTTC
size: NA; J: TRBJ2-2; V: TRBV6-4; D: TRBD1; CDR3: CASSDWTGPGWYGELFF; DNA: TGTGCCAGCAGTGACTGGACAGGGCCCGGTTGGTACGGGGAGCTGTTTTTT
size: NA; J: TRBJ1-5; V: TRBV28; D: NA; CDR3: CASRTQGVNQPQHF; DNA: TGTGCCAGCAGAACCCAAGGGGTGAATCAGCCCCAGCATTTT
size: once; J: TRBJ1-1; V: TRBV27; D: TRBD1; CDR3: CASSKYTGGMNTEAFF; DNA: TGTGCCAGCAGTAAATACACAGGGGGGATGAACACTGAAGCTTTCTTT
size: NA; J: TRBJ1-5; V: TRBV5-4; D: NA; CDR3: CASSFSSRGLTQPQHF; DNA: TGTGCCAGCAGCTTTTCCTCGCGGGGGCTTACTCAGCCCCAGCATTTT
size: NA; J: TRBJ1-2; V: TRBV9; D: TRBD1; CDR3: CASSVVGQGFGYTF; DNA: TGTGCCAGCAGCGTAGTGGGACAGGGGTTTGGCTACACCTTC
size: NA; J: TRBJ2-1; V: TRBV15; D: TRBD2; CDR3: CATSNNPDTSGRLSSYNEQFF; DNA: TGTGCCACCAGCAACAACCCGGATACTAGCGGGAGGTTAAGCTCCTACAATGAGCAGTTCTTC
size: NA; J: TRBJ1-2; V: TRBV2; D: NA; CDR3: CASSEIPGLVSNYGYTF; DNA: TGTGCCAGCAGTGAAATCCCAGGTTTAGTATCTAACTATGGCTACACCTTC
size: NA; J: TRBJ2-2; V: TRBV7-5; D: NA; CDR3: CARSPSLAGGPGNTGELFF; DNA: TGTGCCAGAAGCCCCTCGCTAGCGGGAGGGCCGGGGAACACCGGGGAGCTGTTTTTT
size: NA; J: TRBJ1-2; V: TRBV28; D: NA; CDR3: CASSPNSAYGYTF; DNA: TGTGCCAGCAGCCCAAACAGCGCCTATGGCTACACCTTC
size: once; J: TRBJ2-7; V: TRBV29-1; D: NA; CDR3: CSVEDLDGGRETHEQYF; DNA: TGCAGCGTTGAAGACCTGGATGGGGGCAGGGAAACCCACGAGCAGTACTTC
size: NA; J: TRBJ2-4; V: TRBV7-2; D: TRBD2; CDR3: CASSLRPSGRGAKNIQYF; DNA: TGTGCCAGCAGCTTAAGGCCTAGCGGGAGAGGGGCCAAAAACATTCAGTACTTC
size: NA; J: TRBJ1-5; V: TRBV5-6; D: TRBD1; CDR3: CASSWKGTASNQPQHF; DNA: TGTGCCAGCAGCTGGAAAGGGACAGCAAGCAATCAGCCCCAGCATTTT
size: few; J: TRBJ1-1; V: TRBV6-1; D: NA; CDR3: CASSEGLELLNTEAFF; DNA: TGTGCCAGCAGTGAAGGGCTAGAACTCCTGAACACTGAAGCTTTCTTT
size: NA; J: TRBJ1-3; V: TRBV4-1; D: NA; CDR3: CASSQGTVGNTIYF; DNA: TGCGCCAGCAGCCAAGGTACCGTTGGAAACACCATATATTTT
size: NA; J: TRBJ1-4; V: TRBV4-1; D: NA; CDR3: CASSQTTGRTTNEKLFF; DNA: TGCGCCAGCAGCCAAACGACAGGCCGCACAACTAATGAAAAACTGTTTTTT
size: NA; J: TRBJ2-1; V: TRBV4-3; D: TRBD1; CDR3: CASSQGPDRGRGFSYNEQFF; DNA: TGCGCCAGCAGCCAAGGGCCTGACAGGGGGCGCGGGTTCTCCTACAATGAGCAGTTCTTC
size: NA; J: TRBJ2-1; V: TRBV11-3; D: TRBD2; CDR3: CASSLHRTSGSNFGEQEQFF; DNA: TGTGCCAGCAGCCTACATCGGACTAGCGGGAGTAATTTCGGGGAACAAGAGCAGTTCTTC
size: NA; J: TRBJ2-5; V: TRBV5-1; D: NA; CDR3: CASSLGLTWLETQYF; DNA: TGCGCCAGCAGCTTGGGCCTAACCTGGTTAGAGACCCAGTACTTC
size: NA; J: TRBJ2-7; V: TRBV11-2; D: TRBD2; CDR3: CASSPRAPSGRLGEQYF; DNA: TGTGCCAGCAGCCCCCGCGCACCTAGCGGGAGGTTGGGGGAGCAGTACTTC
size: NA; J: TRBJ2-2; V: TRBV7-2; D: TRBD2; CDR3: CASSLEVGLAGGELFF; DNA: TGTGCCAGCAGCTTAGAGGTTGGACTAGCTGGCGGGGAGCTGTTTTTT
size: NA; J: TRBJ1-1; V: TRBV30; D: TRBD1; CDR3: CAWSLKADRGQKNTEAFF; DNA: TGTGCCTGGAGTCTTAAGGCAGACAGGGGGCAAAAGAACACTGAAGCTTTCTTT
size: NA; J: TRBJ2-2; V: TRBV10-2; D: NA; CDR3: CASRKIAGELFF; DNA: TGCGCCAGCAGGAAGATTGCCGGGGAGCTGTTTTTT
size: NA; J: TRBJ2-2; V: TRBV10-1; D: TRBD2; CDR3: CASSVTGTKNTGELFF; DNA: TGCGCCAGCAGTGTGACCGGGACTAAAAACACCGGGGAGCTGTTTTTT
size: once; J: TRBJ2-3; V: TRBV2; D: NA; CDR3: CASSWSRLGLDTQYF; DNA: TGTGCCAGCAGTTGGAGCCGGCTCGGATTAGATACGCAGTATTTT
size: NA; J: TRBJ1-3; V: TRBV28; D: NA; CDR3: CASSSPRTEGNTIYF; DNA: TGTGCCAGCAGTTCTCCAAGGACAGAGGGAAACACCATATATTTT
size: once; J: TRBJ2-4; V: TRBV7-6; D: NA; CDR3: CASSYPGAKNIQYF; DNA: TGTGCCAGCAGTTACCCTGGGGCCAAAAACATTCAGTACTTC